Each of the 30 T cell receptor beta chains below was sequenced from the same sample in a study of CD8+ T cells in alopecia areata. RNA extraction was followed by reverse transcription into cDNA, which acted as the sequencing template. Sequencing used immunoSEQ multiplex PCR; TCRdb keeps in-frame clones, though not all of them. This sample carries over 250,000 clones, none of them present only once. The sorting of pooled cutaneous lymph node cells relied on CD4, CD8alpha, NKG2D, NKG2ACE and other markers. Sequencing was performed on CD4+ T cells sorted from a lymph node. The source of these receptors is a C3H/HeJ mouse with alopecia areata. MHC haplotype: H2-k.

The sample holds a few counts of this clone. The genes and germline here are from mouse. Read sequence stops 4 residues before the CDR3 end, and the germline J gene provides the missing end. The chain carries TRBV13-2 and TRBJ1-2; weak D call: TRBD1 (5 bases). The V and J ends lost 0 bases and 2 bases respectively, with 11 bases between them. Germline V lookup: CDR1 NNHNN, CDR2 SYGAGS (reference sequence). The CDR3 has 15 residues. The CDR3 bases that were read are TGTGCCAGCGGTGATGCAGGGAGGGAGAACTCC. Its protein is CASGDAGRENS. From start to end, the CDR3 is CASGDAGRENSDYTF.

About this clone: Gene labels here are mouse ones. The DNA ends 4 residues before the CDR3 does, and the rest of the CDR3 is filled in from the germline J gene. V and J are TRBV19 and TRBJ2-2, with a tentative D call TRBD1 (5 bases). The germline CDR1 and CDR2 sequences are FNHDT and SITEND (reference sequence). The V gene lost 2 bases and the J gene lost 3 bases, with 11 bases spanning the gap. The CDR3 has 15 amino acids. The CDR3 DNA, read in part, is TGTGCCAGCAGTATCTCCAGGGCGGACACCGGG. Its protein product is CASSISRADTG. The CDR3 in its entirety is CASSISRADTGQLYF.

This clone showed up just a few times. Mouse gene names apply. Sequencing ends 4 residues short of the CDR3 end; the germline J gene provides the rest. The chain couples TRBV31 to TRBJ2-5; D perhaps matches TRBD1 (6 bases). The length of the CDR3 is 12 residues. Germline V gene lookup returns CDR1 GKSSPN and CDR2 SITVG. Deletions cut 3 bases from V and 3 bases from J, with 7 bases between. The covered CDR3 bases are TGTGCCTGGAGGGACAGACAAGAC. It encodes CAWRDRQD. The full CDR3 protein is CAWRDRQDTQYF.

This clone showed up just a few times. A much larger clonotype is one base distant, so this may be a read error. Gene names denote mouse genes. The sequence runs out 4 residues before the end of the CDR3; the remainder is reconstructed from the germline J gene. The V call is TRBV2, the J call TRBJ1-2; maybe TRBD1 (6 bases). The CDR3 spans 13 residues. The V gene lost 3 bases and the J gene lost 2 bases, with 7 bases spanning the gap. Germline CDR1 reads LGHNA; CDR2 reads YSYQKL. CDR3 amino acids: CASSHTGNSDYTF. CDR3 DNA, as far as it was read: TGTGCCAGCAGCCACACAGGGAACTCC.

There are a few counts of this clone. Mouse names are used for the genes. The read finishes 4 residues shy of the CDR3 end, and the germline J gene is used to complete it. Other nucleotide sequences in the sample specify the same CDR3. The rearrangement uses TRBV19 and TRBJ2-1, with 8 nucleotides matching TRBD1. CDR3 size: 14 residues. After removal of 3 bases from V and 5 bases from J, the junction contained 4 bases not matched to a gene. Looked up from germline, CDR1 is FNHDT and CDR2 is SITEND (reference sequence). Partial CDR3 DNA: TGTGCCAGCAGTAGACAGGGGCTGGATGCT. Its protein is CASSRQGLDA. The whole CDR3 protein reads CASSRQGLDAEQFF.

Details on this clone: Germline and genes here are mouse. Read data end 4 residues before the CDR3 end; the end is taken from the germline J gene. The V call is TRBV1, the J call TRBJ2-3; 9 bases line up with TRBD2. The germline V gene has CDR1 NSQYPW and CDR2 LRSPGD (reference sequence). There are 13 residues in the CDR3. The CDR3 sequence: CTCSVTGGETLYF. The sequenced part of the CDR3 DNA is TGCACCTGCAGTGTGACTGGGGGAGAA.

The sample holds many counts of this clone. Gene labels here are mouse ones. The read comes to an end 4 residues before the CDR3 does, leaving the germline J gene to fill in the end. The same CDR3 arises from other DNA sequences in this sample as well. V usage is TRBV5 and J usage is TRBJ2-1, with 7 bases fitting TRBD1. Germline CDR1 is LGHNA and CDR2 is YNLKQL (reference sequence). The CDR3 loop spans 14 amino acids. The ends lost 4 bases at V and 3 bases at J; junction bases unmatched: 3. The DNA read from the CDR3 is TGTGCCAGCAGCCCCCGGGACAGCTATGCT. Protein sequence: CASSPRDSYA. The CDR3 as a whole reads CASSPRDSYAEQFF.

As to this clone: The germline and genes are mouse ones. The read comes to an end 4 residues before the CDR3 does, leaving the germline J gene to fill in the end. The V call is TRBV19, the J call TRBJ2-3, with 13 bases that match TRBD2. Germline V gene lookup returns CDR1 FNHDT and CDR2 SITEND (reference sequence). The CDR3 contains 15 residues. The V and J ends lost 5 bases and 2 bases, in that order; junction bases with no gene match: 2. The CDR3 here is CASRDWGGDAETLYF. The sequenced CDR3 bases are TGTGCCAGCAGGGACTGGGGGGGCGATGCAGAA.

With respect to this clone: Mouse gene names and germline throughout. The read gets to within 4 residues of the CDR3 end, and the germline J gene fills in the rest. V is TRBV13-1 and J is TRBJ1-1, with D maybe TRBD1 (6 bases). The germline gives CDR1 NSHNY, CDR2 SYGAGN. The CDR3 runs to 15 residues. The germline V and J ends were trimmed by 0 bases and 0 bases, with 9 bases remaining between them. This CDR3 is CASSDGTAANTEVFF. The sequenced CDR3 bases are TGTGCCAGCAGTGATGGGACAGCTGCAAACACA.

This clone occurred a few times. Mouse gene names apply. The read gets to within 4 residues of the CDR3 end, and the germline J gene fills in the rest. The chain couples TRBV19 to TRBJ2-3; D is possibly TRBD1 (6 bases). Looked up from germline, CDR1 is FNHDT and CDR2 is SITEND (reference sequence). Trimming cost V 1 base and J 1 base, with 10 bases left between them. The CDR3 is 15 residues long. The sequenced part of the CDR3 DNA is TGTGCCAGCAGTATATACAGGGCGGGTGCAGAA. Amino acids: CASSIYRAGAE. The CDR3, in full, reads CASSIYRAGAETLYF.

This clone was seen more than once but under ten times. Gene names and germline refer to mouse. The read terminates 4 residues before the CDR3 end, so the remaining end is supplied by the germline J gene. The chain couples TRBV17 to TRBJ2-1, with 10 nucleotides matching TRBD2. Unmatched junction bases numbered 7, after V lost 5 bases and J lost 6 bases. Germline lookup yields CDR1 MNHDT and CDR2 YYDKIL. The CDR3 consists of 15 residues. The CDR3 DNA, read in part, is TGTGCTAGCAGTGAGGGGGACTGGGGCCGTGCT. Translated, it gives CASSEGDWGRA. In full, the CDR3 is CASSEGDWGRAEQFF.

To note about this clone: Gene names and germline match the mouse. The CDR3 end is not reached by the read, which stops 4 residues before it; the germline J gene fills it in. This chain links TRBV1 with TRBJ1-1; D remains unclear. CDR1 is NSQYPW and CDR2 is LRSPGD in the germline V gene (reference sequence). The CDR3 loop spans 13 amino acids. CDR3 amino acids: CTCSAGGEGEVFF. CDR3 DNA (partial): TGCACCTGCAGTGCGGGAGGAGAGGGA.

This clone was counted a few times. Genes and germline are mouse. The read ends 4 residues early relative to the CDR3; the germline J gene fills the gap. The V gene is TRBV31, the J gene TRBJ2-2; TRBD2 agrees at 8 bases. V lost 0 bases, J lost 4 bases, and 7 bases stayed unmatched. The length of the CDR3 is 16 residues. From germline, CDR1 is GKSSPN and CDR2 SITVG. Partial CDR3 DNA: TGTGCCTGGAGTCTTAGGGGGGGCGCAAGCACCGGG. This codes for CAWSLRGGASTG. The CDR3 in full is CAWSLRGGASTGQLYF.

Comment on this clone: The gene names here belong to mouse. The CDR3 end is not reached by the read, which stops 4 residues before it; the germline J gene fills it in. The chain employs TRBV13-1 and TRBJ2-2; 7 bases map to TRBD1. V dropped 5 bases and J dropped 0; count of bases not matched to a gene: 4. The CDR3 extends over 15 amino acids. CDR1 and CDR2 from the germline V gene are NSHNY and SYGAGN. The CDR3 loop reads CASSHRGANTGQLYF. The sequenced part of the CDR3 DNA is TGTGCCAGCAGCCACAGGGGTGCAAACACCGGG.

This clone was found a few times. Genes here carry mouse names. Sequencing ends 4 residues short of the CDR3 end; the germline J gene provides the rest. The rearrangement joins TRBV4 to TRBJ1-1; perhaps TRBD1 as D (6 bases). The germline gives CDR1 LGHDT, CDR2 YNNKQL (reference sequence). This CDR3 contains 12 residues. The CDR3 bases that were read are TGTGCCAGCAGCGAAGGGGGGCGA. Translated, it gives CASSEGGR. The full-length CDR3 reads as CASSEGGREVFF.

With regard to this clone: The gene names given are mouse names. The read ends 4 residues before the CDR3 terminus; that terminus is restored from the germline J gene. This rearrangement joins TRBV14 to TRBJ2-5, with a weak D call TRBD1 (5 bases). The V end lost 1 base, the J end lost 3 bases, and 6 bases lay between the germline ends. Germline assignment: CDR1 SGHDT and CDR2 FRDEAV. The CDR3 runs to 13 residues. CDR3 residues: CASSFDSQDTQYF. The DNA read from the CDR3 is TGTGCCAGCAGTTTCGACAGTCAAGAC.

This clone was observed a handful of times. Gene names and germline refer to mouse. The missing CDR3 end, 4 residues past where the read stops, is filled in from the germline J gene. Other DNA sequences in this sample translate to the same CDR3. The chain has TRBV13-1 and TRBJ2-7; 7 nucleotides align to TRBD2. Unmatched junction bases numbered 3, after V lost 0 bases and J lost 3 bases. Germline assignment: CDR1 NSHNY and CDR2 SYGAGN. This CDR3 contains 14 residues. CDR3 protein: CASSDGWGSYEQYF. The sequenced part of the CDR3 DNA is TGTGCCAGCAGTGATGGCTGGGGGAGCTAT.

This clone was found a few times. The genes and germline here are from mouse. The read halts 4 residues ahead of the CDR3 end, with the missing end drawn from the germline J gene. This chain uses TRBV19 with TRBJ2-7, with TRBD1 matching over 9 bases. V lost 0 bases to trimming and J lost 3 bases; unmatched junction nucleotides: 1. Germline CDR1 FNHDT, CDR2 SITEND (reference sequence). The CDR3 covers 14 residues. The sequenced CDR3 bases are TGTGCCAGCAGTATAGTGGACAGGGGCTAT. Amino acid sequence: CASSIVDRGY. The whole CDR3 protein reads CASSIVDRGYEQYF.

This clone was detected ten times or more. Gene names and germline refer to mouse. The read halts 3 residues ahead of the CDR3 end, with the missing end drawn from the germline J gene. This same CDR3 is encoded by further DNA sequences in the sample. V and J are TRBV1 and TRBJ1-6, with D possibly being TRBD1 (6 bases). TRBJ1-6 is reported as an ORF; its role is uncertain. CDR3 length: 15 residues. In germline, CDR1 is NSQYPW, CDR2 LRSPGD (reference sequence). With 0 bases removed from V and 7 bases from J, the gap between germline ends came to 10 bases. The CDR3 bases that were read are TGCACCTGCAGTGCAGACAGGGGAGGGAATTCGCCC. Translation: CTCSADRGGNSP. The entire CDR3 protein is CTCSADRGGNSPLYF.

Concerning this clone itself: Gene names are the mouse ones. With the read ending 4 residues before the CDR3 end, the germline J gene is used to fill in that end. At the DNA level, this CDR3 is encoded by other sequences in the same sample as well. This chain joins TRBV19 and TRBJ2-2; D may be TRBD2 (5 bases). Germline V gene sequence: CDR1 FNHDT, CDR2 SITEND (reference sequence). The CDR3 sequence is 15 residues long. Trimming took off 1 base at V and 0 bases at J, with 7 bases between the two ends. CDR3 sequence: CASSITGTNTGQLYF. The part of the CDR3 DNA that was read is TGTGCCAGCAGTATAACTGGTACAAACACCGGG.

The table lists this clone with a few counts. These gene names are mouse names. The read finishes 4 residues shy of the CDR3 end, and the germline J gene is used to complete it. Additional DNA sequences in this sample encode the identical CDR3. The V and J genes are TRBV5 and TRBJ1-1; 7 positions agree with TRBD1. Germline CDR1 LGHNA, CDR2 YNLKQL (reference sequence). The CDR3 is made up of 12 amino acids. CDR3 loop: CASSLQGREVFF. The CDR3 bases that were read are TGTGCCAGCAGCCTACAGGGGAGA.

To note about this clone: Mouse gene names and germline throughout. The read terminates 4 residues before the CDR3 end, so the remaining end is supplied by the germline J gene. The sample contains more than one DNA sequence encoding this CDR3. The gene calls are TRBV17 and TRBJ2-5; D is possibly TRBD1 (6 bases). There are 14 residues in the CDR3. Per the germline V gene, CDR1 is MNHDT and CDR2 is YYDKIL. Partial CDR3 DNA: TGTGCTAGCAGTAGAGCCGGGACAAAAGAC. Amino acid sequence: CASSRAGTKD. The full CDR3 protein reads CASSRAGTKDTQYF.

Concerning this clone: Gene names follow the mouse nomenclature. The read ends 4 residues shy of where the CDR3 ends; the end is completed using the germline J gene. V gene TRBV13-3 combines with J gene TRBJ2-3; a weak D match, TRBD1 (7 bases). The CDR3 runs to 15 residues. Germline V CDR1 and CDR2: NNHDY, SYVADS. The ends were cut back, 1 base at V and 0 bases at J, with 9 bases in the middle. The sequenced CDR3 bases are TGTGCCAGCAGTGATAAGGGGGCTAGTGCAGAA. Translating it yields CASSDKGASAE. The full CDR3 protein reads CASSDKGASAETLYF.

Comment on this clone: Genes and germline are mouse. The CDR3 spells CASSHGQKNSDYTF. CDR3 DNA, as far as it was read: TGTGCCAGCAGCCATGGACAGAAAAACTCC. This chain joins TRBV19 and TRBJ1-2, with D tentatively TRBD1 (6 bases). The read ends 4 residues before the CDR3 terminus; that terminus is restored from the germline J gene. Trimming pared 5 bases from V and 1 base from J, leaving 12 bases between. The CDR3 is made up of 14 amino acids. Germline loops: CDR1 FNHDT, CDR2 SITEND (reference sequence).

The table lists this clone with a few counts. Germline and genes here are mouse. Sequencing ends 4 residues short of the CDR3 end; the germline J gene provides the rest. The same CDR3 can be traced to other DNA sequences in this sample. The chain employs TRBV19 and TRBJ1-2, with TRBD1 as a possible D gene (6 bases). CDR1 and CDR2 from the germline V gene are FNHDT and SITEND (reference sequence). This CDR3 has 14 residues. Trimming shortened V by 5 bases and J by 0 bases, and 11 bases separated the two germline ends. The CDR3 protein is CASRRDIANSDYTF. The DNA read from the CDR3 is TGTGCCAGCAGAAGGGACATTGCAAACTCC.

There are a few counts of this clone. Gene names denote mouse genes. CDR3 sequence reads: CASSDEMGGAETLYF. The CDR3 bases that were read are TGTGCCAGCAGTGATGAGATGGGGGGTGCAGAA. V gene TRBV13-1 combines with J gene TRBJ2-3; D possibly corresponds to TRBD2 (6 bases). The read halts 4 residues ahead of the CDR3 end, with the missing end drawn from the germline J gene. CDR1 is NSHNY and CDR2 is SYGAGN in the germline V gene. This CDR3 has 15 amino acids. With 0 bases removed from V and 1 base from J, the gap between germline ends came to 9 bases.

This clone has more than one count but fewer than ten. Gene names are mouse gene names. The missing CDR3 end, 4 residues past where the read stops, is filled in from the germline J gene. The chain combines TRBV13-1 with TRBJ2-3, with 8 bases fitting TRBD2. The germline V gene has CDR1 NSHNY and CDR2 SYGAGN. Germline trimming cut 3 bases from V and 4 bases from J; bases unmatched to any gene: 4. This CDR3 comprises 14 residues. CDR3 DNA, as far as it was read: TGTGCCAGCAGTGGACGACTGGGGACAGAA. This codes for CASSGRLGTE. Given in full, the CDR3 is CASSGRLGTETLYF.

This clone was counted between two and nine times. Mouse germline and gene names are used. The sequenced part of the CDR3 DNA is TGTGCTAGCAGTAGGATCGGGGGGGAT. This sequence encodes CASSRIGGD. The whole CDR3 reads CASSRIGGDEQYF. This chain joins TRBV17 and TRBJ2-7, with 7 bases fitting TRBD2. The read stops 4 residues short of the end of the CDR3; the missing end is completed from the germline J gene. Germline V gene data show CDR1 as MNHDT and CDR2 as YYDKIL. The CDR3 is 13 residues long.

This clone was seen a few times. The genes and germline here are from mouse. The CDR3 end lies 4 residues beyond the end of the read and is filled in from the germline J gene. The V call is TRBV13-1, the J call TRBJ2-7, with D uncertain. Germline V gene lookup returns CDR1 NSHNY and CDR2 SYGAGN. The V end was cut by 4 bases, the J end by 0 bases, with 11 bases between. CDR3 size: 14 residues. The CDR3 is CASSPLQSSYEQYF. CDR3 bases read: TGTGCCAGCAGTCCCCTTCAGAGCTCCTAT.

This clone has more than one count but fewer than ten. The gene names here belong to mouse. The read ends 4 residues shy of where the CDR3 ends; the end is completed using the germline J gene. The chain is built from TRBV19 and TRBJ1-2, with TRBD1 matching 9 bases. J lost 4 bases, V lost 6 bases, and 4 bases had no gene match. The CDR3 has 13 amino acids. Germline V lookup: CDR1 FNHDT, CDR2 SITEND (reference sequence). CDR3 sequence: CASKDRGASDYTF. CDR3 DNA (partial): TGTGCCAGCAAGGACAGGGGTGCCTCC.